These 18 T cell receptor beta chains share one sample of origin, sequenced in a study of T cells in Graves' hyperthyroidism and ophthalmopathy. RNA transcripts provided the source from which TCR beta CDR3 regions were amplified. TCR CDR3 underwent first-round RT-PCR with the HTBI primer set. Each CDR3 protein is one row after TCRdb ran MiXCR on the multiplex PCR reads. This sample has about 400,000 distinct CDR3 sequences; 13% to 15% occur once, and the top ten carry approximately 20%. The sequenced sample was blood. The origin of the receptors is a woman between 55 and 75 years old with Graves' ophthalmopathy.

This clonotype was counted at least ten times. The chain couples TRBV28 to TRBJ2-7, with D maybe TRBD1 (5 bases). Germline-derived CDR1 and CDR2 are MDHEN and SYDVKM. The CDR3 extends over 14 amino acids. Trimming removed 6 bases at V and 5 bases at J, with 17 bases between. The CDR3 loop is CASRFKSQGNEQYF. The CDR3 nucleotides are TGTGCCAGCAGATTTAAATCTCAGGGTAACGAGCAGTACTTC.

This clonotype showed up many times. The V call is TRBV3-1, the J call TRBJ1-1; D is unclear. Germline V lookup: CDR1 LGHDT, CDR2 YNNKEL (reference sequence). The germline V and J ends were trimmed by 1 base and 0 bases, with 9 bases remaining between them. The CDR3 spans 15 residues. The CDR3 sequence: CASSQVPGLNTEAFF. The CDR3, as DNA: TGTGCCAGCAGCCAAGTGCCCGGGTTGAACACTGAAGCTTTCTTT.

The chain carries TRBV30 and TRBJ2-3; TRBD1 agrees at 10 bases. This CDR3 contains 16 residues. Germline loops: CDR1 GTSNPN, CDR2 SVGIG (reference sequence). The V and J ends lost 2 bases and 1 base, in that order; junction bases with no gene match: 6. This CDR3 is CAWSSRDRGRTDTQYF. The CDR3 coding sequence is TGTGCCTGGAGTTCCCGGGACAGGGGCCGCACAGATACGCAGTATTTT.

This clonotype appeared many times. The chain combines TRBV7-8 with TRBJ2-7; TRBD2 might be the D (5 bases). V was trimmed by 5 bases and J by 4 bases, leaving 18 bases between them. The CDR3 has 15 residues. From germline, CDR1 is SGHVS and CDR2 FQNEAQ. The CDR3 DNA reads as TGTGCCAGCAGCCGTGGACTTCCTGACCCTTACGAGCAGTACTTC. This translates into CASSRGLPDPYEQYF.

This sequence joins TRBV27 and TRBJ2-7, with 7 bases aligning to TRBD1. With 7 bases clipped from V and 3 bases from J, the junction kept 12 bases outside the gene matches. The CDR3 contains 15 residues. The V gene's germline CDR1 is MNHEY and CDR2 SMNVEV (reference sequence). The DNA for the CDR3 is TGTGCCAGCAAACTCCGGGACAGAGTAGACTACGAGCAGTACTTC. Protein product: CASKLRDRVDYEQYF.

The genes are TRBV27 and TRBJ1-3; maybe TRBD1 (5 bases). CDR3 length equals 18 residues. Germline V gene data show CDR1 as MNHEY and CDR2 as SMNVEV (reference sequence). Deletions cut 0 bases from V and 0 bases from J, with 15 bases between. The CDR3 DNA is TGTGCCAGCAGTTTATCTTTTAGTGGGGCATACTCTGGAAACACCATATATTTT. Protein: CASSLSFSGAYSGNTIYF.

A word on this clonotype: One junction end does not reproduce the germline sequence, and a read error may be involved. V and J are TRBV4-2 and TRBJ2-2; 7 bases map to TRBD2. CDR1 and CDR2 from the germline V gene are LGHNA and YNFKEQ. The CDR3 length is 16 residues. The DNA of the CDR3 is TGTGCCATCAGCCAAGAGAAGGGAGGGTACACCGGGGAGCTGTTTTTT. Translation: CAISQEKGGYTGELFF.

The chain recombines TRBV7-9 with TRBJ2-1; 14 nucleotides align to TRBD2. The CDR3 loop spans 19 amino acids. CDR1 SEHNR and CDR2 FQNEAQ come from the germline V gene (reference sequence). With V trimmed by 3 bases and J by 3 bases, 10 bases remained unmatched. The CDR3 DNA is TGTGCCAGCAGCTTTTGGACTAGCGGGAGGAACCCGATCTACAATGAGCAGTTCTTC. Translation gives CASSFWTSGRNPIYNEQFF.

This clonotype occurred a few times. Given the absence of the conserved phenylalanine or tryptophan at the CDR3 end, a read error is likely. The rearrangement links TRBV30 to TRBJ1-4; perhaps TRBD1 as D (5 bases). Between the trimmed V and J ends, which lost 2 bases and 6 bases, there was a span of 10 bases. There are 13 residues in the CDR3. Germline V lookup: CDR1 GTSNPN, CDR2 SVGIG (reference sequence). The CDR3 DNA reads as TGTGCCTGGAGTAAGGGGACGTATGAAAAACTGTTTTCT. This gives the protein CAWSKGTYEKLFS.

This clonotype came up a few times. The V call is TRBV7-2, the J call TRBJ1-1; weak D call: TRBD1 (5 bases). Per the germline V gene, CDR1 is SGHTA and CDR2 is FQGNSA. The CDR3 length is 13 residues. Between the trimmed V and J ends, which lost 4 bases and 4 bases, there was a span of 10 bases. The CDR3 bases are TGTGCCAGCAGCTGGGGGGTTTTCACTGAAGCTTTCTTT. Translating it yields CASSWGVFTEAFF.

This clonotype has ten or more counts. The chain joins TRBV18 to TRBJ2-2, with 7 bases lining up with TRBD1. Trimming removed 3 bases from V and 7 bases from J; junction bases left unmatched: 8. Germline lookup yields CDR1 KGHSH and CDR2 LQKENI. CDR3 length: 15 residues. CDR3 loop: CASSPRTGEGGELFF. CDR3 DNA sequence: TGTGCCAGCTCACCCAGGACAGGAGAAGGCGGGGAGCTGTTTTTT.

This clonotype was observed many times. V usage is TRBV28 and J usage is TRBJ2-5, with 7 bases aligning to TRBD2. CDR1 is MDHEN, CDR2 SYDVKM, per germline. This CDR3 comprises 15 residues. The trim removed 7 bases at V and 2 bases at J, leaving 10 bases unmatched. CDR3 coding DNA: TGTGCCAGCAATAGGGCGGGAGCTGGGCAAGAGACCCAGTACTTC. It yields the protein CASNRAGAGQETQYF.

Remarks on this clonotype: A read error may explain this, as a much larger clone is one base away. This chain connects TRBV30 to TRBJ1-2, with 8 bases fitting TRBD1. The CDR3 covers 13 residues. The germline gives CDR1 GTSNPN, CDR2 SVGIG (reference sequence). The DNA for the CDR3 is TGTGGCTGGAGTTACAGGGGGGACTATGGCTACACCTTC. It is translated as CGWSYRGDYGYTF. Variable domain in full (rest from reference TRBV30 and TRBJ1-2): SQTIHQWPATLVQPVGSPLSLECTVEGTSNPNLYWYRQAAGRGLQLLFYSVGIGQISSEVPQNLSASRPQDRQFILSSKKLLLSDSGFYLCGWSYRGDYGYTFGSGTRLTVV.

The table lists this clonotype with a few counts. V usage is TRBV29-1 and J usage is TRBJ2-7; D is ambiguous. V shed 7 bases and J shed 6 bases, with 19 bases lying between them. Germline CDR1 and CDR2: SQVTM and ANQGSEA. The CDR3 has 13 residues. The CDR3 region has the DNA TGCAGCGCCTTTCGGACCGACGATTTCGAGCAGTACTTC. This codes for CSAFRTDDFEQYF.

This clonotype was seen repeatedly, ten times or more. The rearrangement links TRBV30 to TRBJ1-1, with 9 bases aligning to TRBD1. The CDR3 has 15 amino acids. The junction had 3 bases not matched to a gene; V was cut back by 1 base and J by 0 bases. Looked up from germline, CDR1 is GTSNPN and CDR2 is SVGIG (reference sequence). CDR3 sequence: CAWSAGTGMNTEAFF. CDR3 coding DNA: TGTGCCTGGAGTGCAGGGACAGGGATGAACACTGAAGCTTTCTTT.

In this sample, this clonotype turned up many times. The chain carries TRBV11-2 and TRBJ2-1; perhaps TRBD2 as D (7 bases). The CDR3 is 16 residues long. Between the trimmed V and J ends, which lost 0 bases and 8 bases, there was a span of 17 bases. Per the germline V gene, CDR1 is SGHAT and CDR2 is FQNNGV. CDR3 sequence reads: CASSLDLWGAGDEQFF. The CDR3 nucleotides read TGTGCCAGCAGCTTAGATCTATGGGGGGCGGGAGATGAGCAGTTCTTC.

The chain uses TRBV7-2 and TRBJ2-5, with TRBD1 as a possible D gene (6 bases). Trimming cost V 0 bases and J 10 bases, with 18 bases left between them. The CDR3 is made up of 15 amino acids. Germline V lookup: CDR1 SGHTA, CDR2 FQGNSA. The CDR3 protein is CASSLAGRGERDQYF. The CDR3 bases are TGTGCCAGCAGCTTAGCGGGCAGGGGCGAAAGGGACCAGTACTTC.

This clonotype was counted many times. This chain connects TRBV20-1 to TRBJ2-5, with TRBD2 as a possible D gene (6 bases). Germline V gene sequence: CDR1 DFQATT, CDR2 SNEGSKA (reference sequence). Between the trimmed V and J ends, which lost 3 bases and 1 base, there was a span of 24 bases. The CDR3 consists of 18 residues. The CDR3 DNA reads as TGCAGTGCTAGCCCTAGGAGGCTAGTTGGGAGGCCCCAAGAGACCCAGTACTTC. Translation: CSASPRRLVGRPQETQYF.